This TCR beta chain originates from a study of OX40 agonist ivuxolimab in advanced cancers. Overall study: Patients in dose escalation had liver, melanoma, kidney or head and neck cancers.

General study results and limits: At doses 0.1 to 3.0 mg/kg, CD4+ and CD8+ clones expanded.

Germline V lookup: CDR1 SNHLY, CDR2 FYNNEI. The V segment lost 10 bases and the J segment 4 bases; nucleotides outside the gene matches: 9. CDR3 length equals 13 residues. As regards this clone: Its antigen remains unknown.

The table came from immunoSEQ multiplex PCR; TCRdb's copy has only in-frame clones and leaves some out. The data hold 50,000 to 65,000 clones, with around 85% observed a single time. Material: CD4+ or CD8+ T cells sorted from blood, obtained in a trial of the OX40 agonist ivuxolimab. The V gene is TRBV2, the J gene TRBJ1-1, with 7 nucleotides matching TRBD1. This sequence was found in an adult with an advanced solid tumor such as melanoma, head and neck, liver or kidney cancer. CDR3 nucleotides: TGTGCCACCTTGAATCAGGGGGTCACTGAAGCTTTCTTT. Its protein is CATLNQGVTEAFF. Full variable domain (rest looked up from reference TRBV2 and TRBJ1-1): EPEVTQTPSHQVTQMGQEVILRCVPISNHLYFYWYRQILGQKVEFLVSFYNNEISEKSEIFDDQFSVERPDGSNFTLKIRSTKLEDSAMYFCATLNQGVTEAFFGQGTRLTVV.